This T cell receptor (beta chain) comes out of a study of cytomegalovirus exposure and HLA in healthy donors. Study findings and constraints: In a later analysis, a missense DCLRE1C variant was linked to TCR beta V- and J-gene trimming. Over 150 TCR beta chains were listed as cytomegalovirus-associated.

Worth noting for this clone: Its antigen is currently unknown.

PCR involved 60 Vbeta and 13 Jbeta primers. Profiling relied on immunoSEQ multiplex PCR, and the TCRdb table lists in-frame clones only, not all of them. Among about 130,000 clones listed, approximately 85% were seen once. CDR3 length equals 14 residues. Germline-derived CDR1 and CDR2 are GTSNPN and SVGIG (reference sequence). V was pared by 0 bases and J by 6 bases, with 14 bases between. The chain joins TRBV30 to TRBJ1-2, with D possibly TRBD1 on 5 matching bases. The TCR was taken from a woman in her twenties or thirties in good health and CMV-seropositive. Sequencing used PBMCs. CDR3 in DNA: TGTGCCTGGAGTGTGGGTTTGACAGCGAATGGCTACACCTTC. Amino acid sequence: CAWSVGLTANGYTF.